These 3 T cell receptor beta chains were sequenced from one sample in a study of T cell responses to AZD1222 COVID-19 vaccine. Using immunoSEQ multiplex PCR, the repertoire was profiled, and TCRdb retains in-frame clones only, with some absent. The sample has some 150,000 clones, over 85% seen once; the top ten hold less than 1%. The sequencing used peripheral blood, collected on day 0 of MenACWY control vaccination. The receptors were gathered from an adult in good health.

The rearrangement uses TRBV11-1 and TRBJ2-1, with D unresolved. CDR3 length equals 13 residues. CDR1 is SGHAT and CDR2 is FQDESV in the germline V gene (reference sequence). Trimming took off 1 base at V and 9 bases at J, with 10 bases between the two ends. This CDR3 reads CASSLGTRREQFF. Here the CDR3 DNA reads TGTGCCAGCAGCTTAGGTACACGACGTGAGCAGTTCTTC. Supplemented by reference TRBV11-1 and TRBJ2-1, the full variable domain reads EAEVAQSPRYKITEKSQAVAFWCDPISGHATLYWYRQILGQGPELLVQFQDESVVDDSQLPKDRFSAERLKGVDSTLKIQPAELGDSAMYLCASSLGTRREQFFGPGTRLTVL.

The rearrangement joins TRBV5-6 to TRBJ2-2; 10 bases map to TRBD2. The CDR3 totals 16 residues. Looked up from germline, CDR1 is SGHDT and CDR2 is YYEEEE. J was trimmed by 3 bases and V by 2 bases; bases with no gene match: 4. The CDR3 sequence: CASSFGLAVYTGELFF. CDR3 bases: TGTGCCAGCAGCTTTGGACTAGCGGTTTACACCGGGGAGCTGTTTTTT.

The CDR3: CASPEGTGAYEQYF. Here the CDR3 DNA reads TGTGCCAGCCCCGAAGGGACAGGGGCGTACGAGCAGTACTTC. The V gene is TRBV6-5, the J gene TRBJ2-7; 10 bases fit TRBD1. Germline CDR1 and CDR2: MNHEY and SVGAGI. The CDR3 extends over 14 amino acids. V lost 8 bases to trimming and J lost 4 bases; unmatched junction nucleotides: 8.